This paragraph covers one T cell receptor (beta chain) sequence. The antigen is unknown. This sample stems from a study of T cell responses to AZD1222 COVID-19 vaccine. Assay used: immunoSEQ multiplex PCR; TCRdb lists only in-frame clones, some missing. The data show approximately 140,000 clones, approximately 92% seen once. Study results and limitations: Baseline seropositivity occurred in only a handful of AZD1222 recipients.

Sequences were derived from peripheral blood, sampled on day 0 of AZD1222 vaccination. The source of this sequence is an adult in good health.

The CDR3 DNA is TGTGCCTGGGAACCCGGGACAGGGACTGGAAACACCATATATTTT. This codes for CAWEPGTGTGNTIYF. This sequence joins TRBV30 and TRBJ1-3; 9 bases are a match to TRBD1. Germline V gene lookup returns CDR1 GTSNPN and CDR2 SVGIG (reference sequence). CDR3 size: 15 residues. The ends lost 5 bases at V and 2 bases at J; junction bases unmatched: 7.